This T cell receptor (beta chain) was captured by sequencing in a study of blood T cell repertoires in COVID-19. This clone was detected ten times or more. The V and J ends lost 2 bases and 0 bases respectively, with 10 bases between them. The CDR3 is 16 amino acids. Germline V gene data show CDR1 as MNHEY and CDR2 as SVGEGT. The method was immunoSEQ multiplex PCR; TCRdb's version includes in-frame clones alone and lacks a portion of them. The sample has under 200,000 clones, 86% seen once. This TCR came from a man in his fifties or sixties with active or convalescent COVID-19. The chain is built from TRBV6-2 or TRBV6-3 and TRBJ2-2; D call uncertain. Material: peripheral blood. As DNA, the CDR3 is TGTGCCAGCAGTTACCCCGGGTCCGCGAACACCGGGGAGCTGTTTTTT. It translates to CASSYPGSANTGELFF.